The 8 T cell receptor beta chains given below trace back to one sample, sequenced in a study of response to subunit inactivated influenza vaccine. Via MiXCR, TCRdb re-called the RT-PCR reads, giving one row per CDR3 protein. Of about 520,000 distinct CDR3 sequences listed, 10% to 11% are singletons. Source: PBMCs from blood, taken about 40 days after vaccination. The receptors here all came from a man aged 45-65 years who received an inactivated influenza vaccine.

The chain combines TRBV28 with TRBJ2-5; D perhaps matches TRBD1 (5 bases). This CDR3 has 15 amino acids. V lost 5 bases and J lost 2, with 15 bases in between. From germline, CDR1 is MDHEN and CDR2 SYDVKM. CDR3 in DNA: TGTGCCAGCAGTCCAACCAGGGTTTTGCAAGAGACCCAGTACTTC. This sequence encodes CASSPTRVLQETQYF.

The CDR3 nucleotides read TGCGCCAGCAGCTCGATGACAGGGGTGAACACTGAAGCTTTCTTT. As protein: CASSSMTGVNTEAFF. The rearrangement uses TRBV5-1 and TRBJ1-1; TRBD1 matches 8 bases. V trimming: 3 bases; J trimming: 0 bases; junction bases outside the gene matches: 4. CDR3 size: 15 residues. Germline loops: CDR1 SGHRS, CDR2 YFSETQ.

The J gene is TRBJ2-5, the V gene TRBV2; 8 positions match TRBD2. The V and J ends lost 3 bases and 5 bases, in that order; junction bases with no gene match: 8. Germline V gives CDR1 SNHLY, CDR2 FYNNEI. The CDR3 runs 15 residues. The DNA of the CDR3 is TGTGCCAGCAGTGACCCGGGACTAGGAGGCGAGACCCAGTACTTC. Protein sequence: CASSDPGLGGETQYF.

This clonotype was recorded many times. The chain has TRBV29-1 and TRBJ2-1; the D is unclear. Germline V lookup: CDR1 SQVTM, CDR2 ANQGSEA. This CDR3 contains 11 residues. The germline V and J ends were trimmed by 3 bases and 12 bases, with 12 bases remaining between them. The CDR3 here is CSVDNAARQFF. For the CDR3, the DNA is TGCAGCGTTGATAACGCCGCTCGGCAGTTCTTC.

The chain combines TRBV12-3 or TRBV12-4 with TRBJ2-3, with D possibly being TRBD1 (6 bases). The CDR3 is made up of 14 amino acids. Trimming removed 10 bases at V and 4 bases at J, with 18 bases between. The CDR3: CAIPGHPTADTQYF. Written as DNA, the CDR3 is TGTGCCATTCCGGGACACCCAACTGCAGATACGCAGTATTTT.

This chain uses TRBV10-1 with TRBJ2-2; 10 positions match TRBD2. Germline loops: CDR1 WNHNN, CDR2 SYGVQD (reference sequence). V shed 4 bases and J 3 bases; nucleotides not matched to a gene: 8. This CDR3 has 17 amino acids. As DNA, the CDR3 is TGCGCCAGCAGTGGGCCGGGGCTAGCGGGGGACACCGGGGAGCTGTTTTTT. Amino acid sequence: CASSGPGLAGDTGELFF.

The chain carries TRBV9 and TRBJ2-2; D not certain. The CDR3 loop spans 15 amino acids. The germline V and J ends were trimmed by 4 bases and 5 bases, with 15 bases remaining between them. Looked up from germline, CDR1 is SGDLS and CDR2 is YYNGEE. CDR3 nucleotide sequence: TGTGCCAGCAGCACGCTAGGATGGCTAACCGGGGAGCTGTTTTTT. Protein product: CASSTLGWLTGELFF.

This clonotype was counted a few times. CDR3: CASSPDIAKGTEAFF. CDR3 bases: TGTGCCAGCAGTCCCGACATCGCGAAGGGCACTGAAGCTTTCTTT. The chain employs TRBV6-1 and TRBJ1-1; D not resolved. The CDR3 contains 15 residues. V gave up 5 bases and J gave up 4 bases, with 17 bases separating them. Germline-derived CDR1 and CDR2 are MNHNS and SASEGT.